The following is a T cell receptor beta chain sequence with its context. This entry belongs to a study of T cells expressing NK-cell markers. TCRdb re-called the 5' RACE reads and gives one entry per CDR3 protein, without DNA. The listing contains about 460,000 distinct CDR3 sequences. This CDR3 comprises 15 residues. Germline CDR1 and CDR2: LNHNV and YYDKDF (reference sequence). This clonotype originated in a woman in her 50s in good health. Sequenced sample: blood T cells: a sorted CD56 or NKG2C T cell subset, CD4+ or CD8+ T cells, or bulk PBMC T cells (not recorded which). The chain has TRBV15 and TRBJ2-4; the TRBD2 assignment by TCRdb is unverifiable without DNA. The CDR3 loop is CATSRDHLASEIQYF.